This T cell receptor (beta chain) was recorded in a study of T cells in Graves' hyperthyroidism and ophthalmopathy. The CDR3 is made up of 16 amino acids. After removal of 0 bases from V and 7 bases from J, the junction contained 8 bases not matched to a gene. The germline V gene has CDR1 SGDLS and CDR2 YYNGEE. TCR beta CDR3 regions were amplified from RNA. With the HTBI primer set, the TCR CDR3 went through a first round of RT-PCR. TCRdb ran MiXCR on the multiplex PCR reads and lists one entry per CDR3 protein. The table has approximately 400,000 distinct CDR3 sequences, roughly 14% seen once; the top ten hold approximately 10%. Only a few counts were recorded for this clonotype. Patients with uncontrolled infections, other autoimmune diseases, pregnancy or lactation were excluded. Together with thyroid ultrasound, orbital computed tomography, serum thyroxine and TRAb, clinical symptoms were used for diagnoses.

The clonotype originates from a woman aged 60-75 years with Graves' hyperthyroidism. The sample consisted of blood. This chain connects TRBV9 to TRBJ2-1; 9 bases are shared with TRBD2. This CDR3 is CASSVGNSGRYNEQFF. The CDR3 DNA follows: TGTGCCAGCAGCGTAGGGAATAGCGGGAGATATAATGAGCAGTTCTTC.